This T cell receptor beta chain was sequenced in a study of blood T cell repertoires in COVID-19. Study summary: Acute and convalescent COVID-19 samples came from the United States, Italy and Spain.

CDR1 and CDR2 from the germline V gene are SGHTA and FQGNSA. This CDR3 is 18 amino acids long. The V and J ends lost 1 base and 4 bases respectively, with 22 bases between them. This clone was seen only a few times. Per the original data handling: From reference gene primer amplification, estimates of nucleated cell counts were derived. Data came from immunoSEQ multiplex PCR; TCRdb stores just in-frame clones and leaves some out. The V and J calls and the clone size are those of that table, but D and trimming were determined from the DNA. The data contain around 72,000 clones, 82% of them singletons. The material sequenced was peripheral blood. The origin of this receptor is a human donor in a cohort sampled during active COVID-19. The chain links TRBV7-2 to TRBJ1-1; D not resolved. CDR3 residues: CASSLEPGWAQGRTEAFF. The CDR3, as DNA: TGTGCCAGCAGCTTAGAACCGGGGTGGGCCCAAGGTCGCACTGAAGCTTTCTTT.